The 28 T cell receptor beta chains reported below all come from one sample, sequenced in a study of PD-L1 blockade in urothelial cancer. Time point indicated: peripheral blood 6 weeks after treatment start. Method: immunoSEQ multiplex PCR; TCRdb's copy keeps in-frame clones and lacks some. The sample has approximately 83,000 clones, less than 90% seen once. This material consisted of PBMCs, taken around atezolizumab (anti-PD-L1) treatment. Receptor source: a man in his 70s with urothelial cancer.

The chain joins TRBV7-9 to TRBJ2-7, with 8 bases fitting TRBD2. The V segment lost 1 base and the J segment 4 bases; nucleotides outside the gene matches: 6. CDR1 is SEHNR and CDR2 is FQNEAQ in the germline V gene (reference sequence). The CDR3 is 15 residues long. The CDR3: CASSLDAGGRYEQYF. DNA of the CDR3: TGTGCCAGCAGCTTAGATGCGGGAGGTCGGTACGAGCAGTACTTC.

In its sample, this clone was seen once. CDR3 DNA: TGCAGCACCCAGCGGAGGAATTTAGATACGCAGTATTTT. Residues: CSTQRRNLDTQYF. V usage is TRBV29-1 and J usage is TRBJ2-3; possible D gene TRBD2, 5 bases. The CDR3 totals 13 residues. Deletions cut 8 bases from V and 5 bases from J, with 17 bases between. CDR1 SQVTM and CDR2 ANQGSEA come from the germline V gene.

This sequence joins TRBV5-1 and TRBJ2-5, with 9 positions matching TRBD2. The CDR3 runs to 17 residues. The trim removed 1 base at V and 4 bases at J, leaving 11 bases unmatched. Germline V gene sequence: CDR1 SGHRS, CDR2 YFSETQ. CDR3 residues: CASSLPIGGGGGETQYF. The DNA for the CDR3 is TGCGCCAGCAGCTTGCCGATCGGCGGGGGGGGCGGAGAGACCCAGTACTTC.

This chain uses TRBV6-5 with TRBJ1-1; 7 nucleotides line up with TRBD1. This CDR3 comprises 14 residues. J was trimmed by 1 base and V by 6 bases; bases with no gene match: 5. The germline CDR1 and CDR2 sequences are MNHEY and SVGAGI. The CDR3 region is CASRGTDANTEAFF. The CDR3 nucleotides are TGTGCCAGCAGGGGGACAGACGCGAACACTGAAGCTTTCTTT.

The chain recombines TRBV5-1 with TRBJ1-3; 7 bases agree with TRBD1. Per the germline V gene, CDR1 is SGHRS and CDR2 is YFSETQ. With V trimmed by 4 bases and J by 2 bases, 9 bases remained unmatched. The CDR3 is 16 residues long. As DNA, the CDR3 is TGCGCCAGCAGCCCCAACCCCGGGACAGCTGGAAACACCATATATTTT. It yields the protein CASSPNPGTAGNTIYF.

The DNA of the CDR3 is TGTGCCAGCAAGCGGGGGGAGCTCTACGAGCAGTACTTC. It encodes CASKRGELYEQYF. The chain couples TRBV13 to TRBJ2-7; 9 bases map to TRBD2. V lost 7 bases to trimming and J lost 3 bases; unmatched junction nucleotides: 4. The V gene's germline CDR1 is PRHDT and CDR2 FYEKMQ (reference sequence). The CDR3 has 13 amino acids.

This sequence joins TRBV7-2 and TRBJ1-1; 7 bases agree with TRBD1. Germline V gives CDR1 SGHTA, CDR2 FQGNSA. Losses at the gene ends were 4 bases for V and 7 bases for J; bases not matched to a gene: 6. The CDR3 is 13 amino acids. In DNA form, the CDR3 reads TGTGCCAGCAGCTACGGGACAGAGGGTGAAGCTTTCTTT. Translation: CASSYGTEGEAFF.

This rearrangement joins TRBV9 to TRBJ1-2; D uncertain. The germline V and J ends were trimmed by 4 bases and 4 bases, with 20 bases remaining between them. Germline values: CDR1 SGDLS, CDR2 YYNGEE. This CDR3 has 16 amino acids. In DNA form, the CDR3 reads TGTGCCAGCAGCATCAAAGAGAGGTCGGTGGGCTATGGCTACACCTTC. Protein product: CASSIKERSVGYGYTF. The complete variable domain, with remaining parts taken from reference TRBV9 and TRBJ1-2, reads DSGVTQTPKHLITATGQRVTLRCSPRSGDLSVYWYQQSLDQGLQFLIQYYNGEERAKGNILERFSAQQFPDLHSELNLSSLELGDSALYFCASSIKERSVGYGYTFGSGTRLTVV.

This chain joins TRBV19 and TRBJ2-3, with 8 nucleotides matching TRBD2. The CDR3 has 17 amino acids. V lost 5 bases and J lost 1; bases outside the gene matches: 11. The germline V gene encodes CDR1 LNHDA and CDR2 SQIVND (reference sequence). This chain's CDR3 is CASSLQRLATGTDTQYF. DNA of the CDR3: TGTGCCAGTAGTCTCCAACGACTAGCGACCGGCACAGATACGCAGTATTTT.

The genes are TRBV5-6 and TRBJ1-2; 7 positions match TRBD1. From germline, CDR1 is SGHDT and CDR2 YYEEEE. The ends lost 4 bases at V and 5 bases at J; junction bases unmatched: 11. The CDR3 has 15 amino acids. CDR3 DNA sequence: TGTGCCAGCAGCCTCAGGACAGGAGGCGGATATGGCTACACCTTC. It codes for CASSLRTGGGYGYTF.

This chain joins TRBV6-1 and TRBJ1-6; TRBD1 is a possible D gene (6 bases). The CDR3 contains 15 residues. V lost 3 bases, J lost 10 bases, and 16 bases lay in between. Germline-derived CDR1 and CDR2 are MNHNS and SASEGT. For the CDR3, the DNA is TGTGCCAGCAGTGATTGGTCAGGGAGGGGGTCACCCCTCCACTTT. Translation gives CASSDWSGRGSPLHF.

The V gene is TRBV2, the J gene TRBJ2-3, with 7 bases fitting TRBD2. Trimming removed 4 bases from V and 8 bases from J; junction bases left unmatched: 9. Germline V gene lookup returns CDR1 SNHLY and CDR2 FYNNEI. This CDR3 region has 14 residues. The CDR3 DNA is TGTGCCAGCAGTGGCCAGCGGGACCGGGGTACGCAGTATTTT. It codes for CASSGQRDRGTQYF.

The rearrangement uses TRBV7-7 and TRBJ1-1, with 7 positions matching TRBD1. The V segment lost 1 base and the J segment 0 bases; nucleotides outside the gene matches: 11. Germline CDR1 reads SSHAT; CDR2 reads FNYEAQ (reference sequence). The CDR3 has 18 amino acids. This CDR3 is CASSLGGQSTLMNTEAFF. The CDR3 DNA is TGTGCCAGCAGCTTAGGGGGACAGTCAACTCTCATGAACACTGAAGCTTTCTTT.

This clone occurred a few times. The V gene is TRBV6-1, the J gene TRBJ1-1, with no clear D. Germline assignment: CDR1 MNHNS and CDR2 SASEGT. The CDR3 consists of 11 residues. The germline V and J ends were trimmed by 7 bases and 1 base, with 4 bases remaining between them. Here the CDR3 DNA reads TGTGCCAGCAACAGGAACACTGAAGCTTTCTTT. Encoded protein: CASNRNTEAFF.

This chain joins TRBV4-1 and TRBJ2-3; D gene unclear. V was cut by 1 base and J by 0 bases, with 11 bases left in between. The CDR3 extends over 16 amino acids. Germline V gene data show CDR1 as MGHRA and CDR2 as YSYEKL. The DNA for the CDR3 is TGCGCCAGCAGCCAAGGGAGCTACCTAAGCACAGATACGCAGTATTTT. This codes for CASSQGSYLSTDTQYF.

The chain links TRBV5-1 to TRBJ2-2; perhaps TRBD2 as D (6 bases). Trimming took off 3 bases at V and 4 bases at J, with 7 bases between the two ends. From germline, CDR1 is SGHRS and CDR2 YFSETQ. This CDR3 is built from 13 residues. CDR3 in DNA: TGCGCCAGCAGCTGGACTATCACCGGGGAGCTGTTTTTT. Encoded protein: CASSWTITGELFF.

The DNA for the CDR3 is TGCGCCAGCAGCTTGGGCGCGGGTATGAACACTGAAGCTTTCTTT. Translating gives CASSLGAGMNTEAFF. The chain uses TRBV5-1 and TRBJ1-1; no definite D call. Trimming left V 0 bases short and J 0 bases short, with 9 bases between. There are 15 residues in the CDR3. The V gene's germline CDR1 is SGHRS and CDR2 YFSETQ.

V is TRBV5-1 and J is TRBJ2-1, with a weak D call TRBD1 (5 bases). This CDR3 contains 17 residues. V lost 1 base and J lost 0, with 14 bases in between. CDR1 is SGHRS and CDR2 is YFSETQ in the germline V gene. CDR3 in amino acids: CASSLLKGPDSYNEQFF. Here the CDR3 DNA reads TGCGCCAGCAGCTTGCTCAAGGGGCCTGACTCCTACAATGAGCAGTTCTTC.

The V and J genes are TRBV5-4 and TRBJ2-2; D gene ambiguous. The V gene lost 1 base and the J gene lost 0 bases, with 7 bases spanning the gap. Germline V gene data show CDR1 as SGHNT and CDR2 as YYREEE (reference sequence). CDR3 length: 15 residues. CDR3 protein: CASSLSGTNTGELFF. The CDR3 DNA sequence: TGTGCCAGCAGCTTGTCCGGTACGAACACCGGGGAGCTGTTTTTT.

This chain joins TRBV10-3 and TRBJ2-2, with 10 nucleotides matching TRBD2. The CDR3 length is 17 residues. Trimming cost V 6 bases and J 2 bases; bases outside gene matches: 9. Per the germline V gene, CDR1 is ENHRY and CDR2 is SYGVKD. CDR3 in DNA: TGTGCCATCAGCCAATCCGGGACTAGCGTAAACACCGGGGAGCTGTTTTTT. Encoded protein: CAISQSGTSVNTGELFF.

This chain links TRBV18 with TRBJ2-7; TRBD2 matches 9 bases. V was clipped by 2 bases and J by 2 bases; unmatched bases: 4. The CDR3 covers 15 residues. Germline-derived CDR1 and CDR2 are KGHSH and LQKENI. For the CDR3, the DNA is TGTGCCAGCTCACCAAGGGTAGCGGGGGCCTACGAGCAGTACTTC. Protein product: CASSPRVAGAYEQYF. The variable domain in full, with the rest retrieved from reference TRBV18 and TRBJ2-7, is NAGVMQNPRHLVRRRGQEARLRCSPMKGHSHVYWYRQLPEEGLKFMVYLQKENIIDESGMPKERFSAEFPKEGPSILRIQQVVRGDSAAYFCASSPRVAGAYEQYFGPGTRLTVT.

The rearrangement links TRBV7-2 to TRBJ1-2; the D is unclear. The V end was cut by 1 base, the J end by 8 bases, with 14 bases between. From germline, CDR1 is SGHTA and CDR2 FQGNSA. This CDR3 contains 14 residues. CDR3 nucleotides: TGTGCCAGCAGCTTAGACCTCTTGCGGTCGGGCTACACCTTC. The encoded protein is CASSLDLLRSGYTF.

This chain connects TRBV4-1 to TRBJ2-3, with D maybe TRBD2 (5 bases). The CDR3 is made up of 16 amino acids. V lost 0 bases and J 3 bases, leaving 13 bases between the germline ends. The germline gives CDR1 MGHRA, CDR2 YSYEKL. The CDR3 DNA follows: TGCGCCAGCAGCCAAGAAGGAATCGGGGTGACAGATACGCAGTATTTT. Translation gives CASSQEGIGVTDTQYF.

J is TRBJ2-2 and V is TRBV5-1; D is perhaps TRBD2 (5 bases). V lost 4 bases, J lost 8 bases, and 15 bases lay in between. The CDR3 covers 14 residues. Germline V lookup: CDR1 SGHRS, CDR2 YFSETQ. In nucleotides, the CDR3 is TGCGCCAGCAGCCCGGGGAGTGCCGGGGGGGAGCTGTTTTTT. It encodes CASSPGSAGGELFF.

CDR3 residues: CSVRGLAAAGEQYF. For the CDR3, the DNA is TGCAGCGTCAGGGGGCTTGCCGCCGCTGGCGAGCAGTACTTC. The chain couples TRBV29-1 to TRBJ2-7, with 8 bases identical to TRBD1. The CDR3 is 14 amino acids. Germline loops: CDR1 SQVTM, CDR2 ANQGSEA. V was clipped by 6 bases and J by 6 bases; unmatched bases: 13.

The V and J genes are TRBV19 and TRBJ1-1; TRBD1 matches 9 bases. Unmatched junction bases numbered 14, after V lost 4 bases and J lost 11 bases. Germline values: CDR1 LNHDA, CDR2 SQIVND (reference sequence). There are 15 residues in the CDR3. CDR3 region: CASSTPGTGLGRAFF. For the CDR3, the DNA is TGTGCCAGTAGTACTCCCGGGACAGGGTTAGGAAGGGCTTTCTTT.

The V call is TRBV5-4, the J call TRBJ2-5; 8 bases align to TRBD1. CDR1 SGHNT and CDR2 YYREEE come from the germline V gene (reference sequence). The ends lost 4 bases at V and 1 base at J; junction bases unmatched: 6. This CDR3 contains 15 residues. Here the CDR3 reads CASSTGTGTQETQYF. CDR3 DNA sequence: TGTGCCAGCAGCACCGGGACAGGCACCCAAGAGACCCAGTACTTC.

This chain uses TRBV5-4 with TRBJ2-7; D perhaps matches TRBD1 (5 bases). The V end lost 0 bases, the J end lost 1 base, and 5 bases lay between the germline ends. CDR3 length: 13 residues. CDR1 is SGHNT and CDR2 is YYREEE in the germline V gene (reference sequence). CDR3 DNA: TGTGCCAGCAGCTTGGACAGGTCCTACGAGCAGTACTTC. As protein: CASSLDRSYEQYF.